This T cell receptor beta chain is from a study of vaccination and CD4 T cells after COVID-19. Overall study findings and caveats: Recorded median SARS-CoV-2-reactive clonotype numbers increased from approximately 21 to 40 without reaching significance.

Germline loops: CDR1 SGHAT, CDR2 FQNNGV. The trim removed 1 base at V and 6 bases at J, leaving 15 bases unmatched. The CDR3 has 17 residues. Treatment indicated: roughly 10-day PBMC culture with coronavirus spike peptide pools or control peptides (ViraFEST assay). Concerning this clonotype: Its antigen is currently unknown.

Scientists ran DNA taken from cultured CD4+ T cells through the Oncomine TCR Beta short-read assay for sequencing. TCRdb fed the PCR reads into MiXCR, producing one record per CDR3 protein. Of about 23,000 distinct CDR3 sequences listed, around 67% are singletons. This TCR came from a human donor who received a COVID-19 vaccine. The rearrangement links TRBV11-2 to TRBJ2-7, with 7 bases that match TRBD1. The sample in question was CD4+ T cells from blood, cultured in vitro, obtained after SARS-CoV-2 vaccination. CDR3 coding DNA: TGTGCCAGCAGCTTAGGGTACCGGGACAGCCTTTTCCGCGAGCAGTACTTC. This encodes CASSLGYRDSLFREQYF.